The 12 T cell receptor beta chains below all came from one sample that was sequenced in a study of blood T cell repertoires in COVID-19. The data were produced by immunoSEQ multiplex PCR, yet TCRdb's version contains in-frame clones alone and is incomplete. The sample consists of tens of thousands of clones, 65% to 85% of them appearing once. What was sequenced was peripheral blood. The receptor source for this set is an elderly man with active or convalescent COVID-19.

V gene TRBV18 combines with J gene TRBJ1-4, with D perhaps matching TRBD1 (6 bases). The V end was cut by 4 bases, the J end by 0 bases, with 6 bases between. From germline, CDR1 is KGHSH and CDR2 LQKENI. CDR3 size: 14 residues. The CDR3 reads CASSRTATNEKLFF. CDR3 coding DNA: TGTGCCAGCTCACGGACAGCAACTAATGAAAAACTGTTTTTT.

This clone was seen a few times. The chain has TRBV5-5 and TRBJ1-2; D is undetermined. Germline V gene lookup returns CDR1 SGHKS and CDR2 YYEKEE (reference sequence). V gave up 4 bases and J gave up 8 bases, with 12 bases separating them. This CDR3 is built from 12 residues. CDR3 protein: CASSRDTLGYTF. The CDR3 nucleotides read TGTGCCAGCAGCCGCGACACGCTGGGCTACACCTTC.

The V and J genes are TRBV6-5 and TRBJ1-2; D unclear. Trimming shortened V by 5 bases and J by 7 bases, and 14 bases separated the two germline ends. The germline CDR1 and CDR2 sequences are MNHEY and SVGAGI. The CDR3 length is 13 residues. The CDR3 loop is CASSPRGQRGYTF. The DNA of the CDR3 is TGTGCCAGCAGTCCCAGAGGGCAGCGTGGCTACACCTTC.

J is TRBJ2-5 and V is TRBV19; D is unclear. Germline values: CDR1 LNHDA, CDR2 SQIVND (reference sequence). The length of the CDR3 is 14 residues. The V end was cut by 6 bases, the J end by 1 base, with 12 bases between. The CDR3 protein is CASSPTGSQETQYF. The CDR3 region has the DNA TGTGCCAGTAGCCCGACCGGGTCCCAAGAGACCCAGTACTTC. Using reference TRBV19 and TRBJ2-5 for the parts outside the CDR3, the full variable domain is DGGITQSPKYLFRKEGQNVTLSCEQNLNHDAMYWYRQDPGQGLRLIYYSQIVNDFQKGDIAEGYSVSREKKESFPLTVTSAQKNPTAFYLCASSPTGSQETQYFGPGTRLLVL.

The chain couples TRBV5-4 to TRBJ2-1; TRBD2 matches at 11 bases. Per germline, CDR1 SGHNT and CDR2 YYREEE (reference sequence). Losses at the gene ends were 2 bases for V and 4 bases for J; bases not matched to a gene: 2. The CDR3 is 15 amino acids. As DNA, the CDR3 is TGTGCCAGCAGCTTCAGACTAGCGGGGTACAATGAGCAGTTCTTC. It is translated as CASSFRLAGYNEQFF.

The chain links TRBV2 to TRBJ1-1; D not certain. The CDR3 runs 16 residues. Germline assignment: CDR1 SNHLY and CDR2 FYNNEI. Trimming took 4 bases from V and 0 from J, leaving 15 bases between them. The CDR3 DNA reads TGTGCCAGCAGTGTGAACAGCCGACTAGTGAACACTGAAGCTTTCTTT. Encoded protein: CASSVNSRLVNTEAFF.

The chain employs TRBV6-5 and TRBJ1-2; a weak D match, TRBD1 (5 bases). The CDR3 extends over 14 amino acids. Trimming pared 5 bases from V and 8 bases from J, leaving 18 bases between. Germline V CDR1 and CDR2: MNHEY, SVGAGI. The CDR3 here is CASSSTGTSGGYTF. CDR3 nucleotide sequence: TGTGCCAGCAGTAGCACCGGGACTTCGGGAGGCTACACCTTC.

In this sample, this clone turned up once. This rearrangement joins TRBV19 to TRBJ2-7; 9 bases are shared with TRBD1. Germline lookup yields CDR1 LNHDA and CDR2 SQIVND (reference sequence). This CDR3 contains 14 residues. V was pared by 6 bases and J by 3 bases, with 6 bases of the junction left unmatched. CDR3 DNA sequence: TGTGCCAGTAGCACCGGGACAGGGAACTACGAGCAGTACTTC. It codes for CASSTGTGNYEQYF. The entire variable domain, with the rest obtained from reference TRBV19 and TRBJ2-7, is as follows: DGGITQSPKYLFRKEGQNVTLSCEQNLNHDAMYWYRQDPGQGLRLIYYSQIVNDFQKGDIAEGYSVSREKKESFPLTVTSAQKNPTAFYLCASSTGTGNYEQYFGPGTRLTVT.

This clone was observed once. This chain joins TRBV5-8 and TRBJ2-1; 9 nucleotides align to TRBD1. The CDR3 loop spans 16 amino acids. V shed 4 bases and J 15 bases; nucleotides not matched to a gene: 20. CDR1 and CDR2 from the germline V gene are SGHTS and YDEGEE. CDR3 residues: CASSLGTGTGFLLGFF. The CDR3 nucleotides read TGTGCCAGCAGCCTAGGTACCGGGACAGGGTTTTTATTGGGGTTCTTC.

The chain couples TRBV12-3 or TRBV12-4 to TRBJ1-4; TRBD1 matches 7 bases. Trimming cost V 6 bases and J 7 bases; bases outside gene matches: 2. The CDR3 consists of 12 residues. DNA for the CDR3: TGTGCCAGCAGCGGGGACAGTGAAAAACTGTTTTTT. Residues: CASSGDSEKLFF.

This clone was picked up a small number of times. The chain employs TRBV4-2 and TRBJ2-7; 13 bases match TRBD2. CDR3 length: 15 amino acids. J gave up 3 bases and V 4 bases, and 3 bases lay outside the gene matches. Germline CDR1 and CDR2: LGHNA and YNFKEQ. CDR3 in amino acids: CASSLRLAGGYEQYF. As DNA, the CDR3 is TGTGCCAGCAGCCTACGACTAGCGGGAGGCTACGAGCAGTACTTC.

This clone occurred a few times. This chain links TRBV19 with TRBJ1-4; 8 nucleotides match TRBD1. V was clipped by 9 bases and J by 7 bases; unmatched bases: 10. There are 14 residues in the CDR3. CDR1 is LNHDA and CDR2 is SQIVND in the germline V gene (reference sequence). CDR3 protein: CASRTGRSVEKLFF. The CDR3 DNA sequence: TGTGCCAGCCGGACAGGGAGGTCTGTTGAAAAACTGTTTTTT.